Each of the 23 T cell receptor beta chains below was sequenced from the same sample in a study of CD8 T cells in ankylosing spondylitis. Study outcomes and limitations: For ankylosing spondylitis blood, a TCR beta motif of 7 to 9 highly homologous variants appeared characteristic.

TCRdb re-called the 5' RACE reads through MiXCR, storing one row per CDR3 protein. This sample has 400,000 to 450,000 distinct CDR3 sequences; roughly a sixth occur once, and the top ten carry over 0.9%. No antigen is known for these receptors. Sequenced: blood, either unsorted or a sorted T cell fraction (not recorded which). The receptors originated from a male donor with ankylosing spondylitis.

The genes are TRBV20-1 and TRBJ1-1; no definite D call. The germline V gene encodes CDR1 DFQATT and CDR2 SNEGSKA (reference sequence). V gave up 5 bases and J gave up 4 bases, with 17 bases separating them. The CDR3 sequence is 14 residues long. The CDR3 sequence is CSAPGGPGGTEAFF. For the CDR3, the DNA is TGCAGTGCTCCCGGTGGGCCCGGCGGCACTGAAGCTTTCTTT.

This clonotype was counted a few times. This rearrangement joins TRBV20-1 to TRBJ2-7, with 7 bases aligning to TRBD2. The CDR3 spans 13 residues. V shed 5 bases, J shed 1 base, and the junction held 5 bases outside the gene matches. CDR1 is DFQATT and CDR2 is SNEGSKA in the germline V gene (reference sequence). The CDR3 DNA reads TGCAGTGCTCGGGGAGGGACTTCCTACGAGCAGTACTTC. Protein product: CSARGGTSYEQYF.

The chain couples TRBV19 to TRBJ2-1, with D unresolved. The length of the CDR3 is 12 residues. CDR1 and CDR2 (germline): LNHDA, SQIVND (reference sequence). Deletions cut 3 bases from V and 5 bases from J, with 5 bases between. The CDR3 region is CASSILDNEQFF. CDR3 DNA: TGTGCCAGTAGTATCCTCGACAATGAGCAGTTCTTC.

The gene calls are TRBV18 and TRBJ2-7; D not resolved. The ends were cut back, 4 bases at V and 7 bases at J, with 17 bases in the middle. In germline, CDR1 is KGHSH, CDR2 LQKENI. This CDR3 has 14 amino acids. CDR3 sequence (DNA): TGTGCCAGCTCACTAGACTCGTACCTGGGAGAGCAGTACTTC. It specifies CASSLDSYLGEQYF.

The rearrangement uses TRBV30 and TRBJ1-5; D possibly corresponds to TRBD1 (5 bases). CDR3 size: 12 residues. Germline V gives CDR1 GTSNPN, CDR2 SVGIG (reference sequence). Trimming stripped 2 bases from V and 11 bases from J, with 13 bases between. CDR3: CAWSPGPGAQHF. CDR3 in DNA: TGTGCCTGGAGTCCAGGACCGGGGGCCCAGCATTTT.

The V and J genes are TRBV11-2 and TRBJ1-5; D is ambiguous. V lost 1 base and J lost 6, with 13 bases in between. There are 15 residues in the CDR3. Germline values: CDR1 SGHAT, CDR2 FQNNGV. The CDR3 loop is CASSLGLGKGQPQHF. In nucleotides, the CDR3 is TGTGCCAGCAGCTTAGGCTTAGGGAAGGGTCAGCCCCAGCATTTT. The variable domain in full, completed from reference TRBV11-2 and TRBJ1-5, reads EAGVAQSPRYKIIEKRQSVAFWCNPISGHATLYWYQQILGQGPKLLIQFQNNGVVDDSQLPKDRFSAERLKGVDSTLKIQPAKLEDSAVYLCASSLGLGKGQPQHFGDGTRLSIL.

This clonotype was detected a few times. The chain's CDR3 is CASSLGDSNKNIQYF. DNA of the CDR3: TGTGCCAGCAGTTTGGGGGACAGTAACAAAAACATTCAGTACTTC. This chain connects TRBV12-3 or TRBV12-4 to TRBJ2-4; 7 bases fit TRBD1. Trimming at V came to 3 bases and at J to 3 bases, leaving 5 bases not matched to a gene. The length of the CDR3 is 15 residues.

This clonotype turned up a few times. The chain links TRBV6-2 or TRBV6-3 to TRBJ1-5; D unresolved. V was cut by 2 bases and J by 4 bases, with 12 bases left in between. Looked up from germline, CDR1 is MNHEY and CDR2 is SVGEGT. The length of the CDR3 is 15 residues. The CDR3 DNA follows: TGTGCCAGCAGTTACGGCAACCCCCCTAATCAGCCCCAGCATTTT. Translation: CASSYGNPPNQPQHF.

This clonotype was detected ten times or more. The J gene is TRBJ1-1, the V gene TRBV7-8; D is possibly TRBD1 (6 bases). Germline assignment: CDR1 SGHVS and CDR2 FQNEAQ. Trimming left V 3 bases short and J 5 bases short, with 7 bases between. The CDR3 spans 12 residues. CDR3 nucleotide sequence: TGTGCCAGCAGCTTCACAGGGACTGAAGCTTTCTTT. This sequence encodes CASSFTGTEAFF.

V gene TRBV7-2 combines with J gene TRBJ2-2; D is uncertain. The CDR3 covers 16 residues. Germline CDR1 SGHTA, CDR2 FQGNSA. Trimming removed 5 bases from V and 0 bases from J, with 13 bases in between. This CDR3 reads CASSQPDGANTGELFF. The CDR3, as DNA: TGTGCCAGCAGCCAACCGGACGGTGCGAACACCGGGGAGCTGTTTTTT.

The CDR3 DNA is TGTGCCAGCAGTCCCGCCCGGGGACAGGCTCTTGAAGCTTTCTTT. This sequence encodes CASSPARGQALEAFF. This chain connects TRBV2 to TRBJ1-1, with TRBD1 matching over 8 bases. The CDR3 extends over 15 amino acids. The V gene's germline CDR1 is SNHLY and CDR2 FYNNEI. After removal of 5 bases from V and 7 bases from J, the junction contained 12 bases not matched to a gene.

This chain connects TRBV28 to TRBJ1-5; 9 nucleotides line up with TRBD1. The CDR3 contains 15 residues. Germline trimming cut 6 bases from V and 3 bases from J; bases unmatched to any gene: 6. The germline V gene encodes CDR1 MDHEN and CDR2 SYDVKM. In DNA, the CDR3 is TGTGCCAGCAGAAGAGGGACAGGGTCCAATCAGCCCCAGCATTTT. This encodes CASRRGTGSNQPQHF.

This clonotype was recorded many times. V usage is TRBV7-2 and J usage is TRBJ2-5; D possibly corresponds to TRBD1 (5 bases). Deletions cut 2 bases from V and 3 bases from J, with 7 bases between. CDR1 is SGHTA, CDR2 FQGNSA, per germline. The CDR3 has 13 amino acids. The CDR3 DNA sequence: TGTGCCAGCAGCTTAACCAGGGAAGAGACCCAGTACTTC. This encodes CASSLTREETQYF.

The sample holds a few counts of this clonotype. The J gene is TRBJ1-5, the V gene TRBV20-1; D possibly corresponds to TRBD1 (6 bases). The CDR3 spans 15 residues. Germline V gene data show CDR1 as DFQATT and CDR2 as SNEGSKA (reference sequence). V lost 0 bases, J lost 3 bases, and 12 bases lay in between. CDR3 bases: TGCAGTGCTAGAGAGAACAGGGCCCCCAATCAGCCCCAGCATTTT. Amino acid sequence: CSARENRAPNQPQHF.

This clonotype was counted many times. This chain links TRBV7-9 with TRBJ1-5; D is perhaps TRBD1 (6 bases). CDR3 length: 13 residues. V lost 5 bases and J lost 4, with 9 bases in between. CDR1 is SEHNR, CDR2 FQNEAQ, per germline (reference sequence). The CDR3 region is CASSGTPNQPQHF. The CDR3 DNA sequence: TGTGCCAGCAGCGGGACACCTAATCAGCCCCAGCATTTT.

The chain employs TRBV28 and TRBJ2-1; D might be TRBD1 (5 bases). The V and J ends lost 3 bases and 7 bases respectively, with 16 bases between them. CDR1 MDHEN and CDR2 SYDVKM come from the germline V gene. This CDR3 has 15 residues. CDR3 nucleotide sequence: TGTGCCAGCAGTTTTAACGGCGTCAGGGTAAATGAGCAGTTCTTC. This gives the protein CASSFNGVRVNEQFF. Supplemented by reference TRBV28 and TRBJ2-1, the full variable domain reads DVKVTQSSRYLVKRTGEKVFLECVQDMDHENMFWYRQDPGLGLRLIYFSYDVKMKEKGDIPEGYSVSREKKERFSLILESASTNQTSMYLCASSFNGVRVNEQFFGPGTRLTVL.

The sample holds a few counts of this clonotype. V is TRBV12-3 or TRBV12-4 and J is TRBJ2-4; TRBD2 matches 7 bases. V shed 6 bases and J 5 bases; nucleotides not matched to a gene: 1. This CDR3 spans 12 amino acids. This chain's CDR3 is CASRLAENIQYF. For the CDR3, the DNA is TGTGCCAGCAGGCTAGCGGAAAACATTCAGTACTTC.

This chain joins TRBV29-1 and TRBJ2-7; TRBD2 might be the D (6 bases). The germline CDR1 and CDR2 sequences are SQVTM and ANQGSEA. With 1 base removed from V and 5 bases from J, the gap between germline ends came to 15 bases. This CDR3 has 14 amino acids. In nucleotides, the CDR3 is TGCAGCGTTGAAGGCGTTCTAGCGAAAAACGAGCAGTACTTC. Protein sequence: CSVEGVLAKNEQYF.

This clonotype was seen a few times. This sequence joins TRBV29-1 and TRBJ2-5; D is uncertain. CDR3 length: 12 residues. Germline CDR1 SQVTM, CDR2 ANQGSEA. V was pared by 6 bases and J by 4 bases, with 12 bases between. The CDR3 is CSVLLGSETQYF. CDR3 bases: TGCAGCGTATTGTTAGGGTCAGAGACCCAGTACTTC.

The sample holds many counts of this clonotype. This likely comes from a read error, as the CDR3 has no conserved phenylalanine or tryptophan at its end. The limits of the CDR3 on the DNA are not certain, so only TCRdb's listed CDR3 is given. The chain employs TRBV12-3 or TRBV12-4 and TRBJ2-7; TRBD2, as called in the table, went unchecked against the DNA. The CDR3 sequence runs 13 residues, both termini included. This chain's CDR3 is CASSLYPGEGLVL.

This clonotype was observed a handful of times. This rearrangement joins TRBV3-1 to TRBJ2-2; D is ambiguous. The CDR3 runs 14 residues. Germline assignment: CDR1 LGHDT and CDR2 YNNKEL (reference sequence). The V end was cut by 7 bases, the J end by 1 base, with 10 bases between. In DNA form, the CDR3 reads TGTGCCAGCACCTCGGCGGTGAACACCGGGGAGCTGTTTTTT. It codes for CASTSAVNTGELFF.

The CDR3 DNA is TGCAGTGCTAGAGAGCTTTCGGGGGGGAACACTGAAGCTTTCTTT. Encoded protein: CSARELSGGNTEAFF. The V call is TRBV20-1, the J call TRBJ1-1, with D tentatively TRBD1 (5 bases). Germline V gene data show CDR1 as DFQATT and CDR2 as SNEGSKA (reference sequence). Deletions cut 0 bases from V and 1 base from J, with 12 bases between. The CDR3 totals 15 residues.

The CDR3 nucleotides read TGTGCCAGCAGTTCCACAGGGGGCAGTCAGCCCCAGCATTTT. The encoded protein is CASSSTGGSQPQHF. V usage is TRBV6-2 or TRBV6-3 and J usage is TRBJ1-5, with TRBD1 identical over 9 bases. The V segment lost 4 bases and the J segment 6 bases; nucleotides outside the gene matches: 4. CDR1 MNHEY and CDR2 SVGEGT come from the germline V gene. The CDR3 covers 14 residues.